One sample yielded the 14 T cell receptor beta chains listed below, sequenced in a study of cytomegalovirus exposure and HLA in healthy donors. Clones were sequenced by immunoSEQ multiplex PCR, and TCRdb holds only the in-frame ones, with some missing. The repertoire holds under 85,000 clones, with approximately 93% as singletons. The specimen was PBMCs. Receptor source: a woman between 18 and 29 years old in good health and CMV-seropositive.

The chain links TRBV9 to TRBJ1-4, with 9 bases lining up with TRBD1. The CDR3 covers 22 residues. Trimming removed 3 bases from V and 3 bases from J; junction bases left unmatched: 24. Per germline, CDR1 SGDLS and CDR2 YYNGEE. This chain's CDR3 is CASSANSPTTGTGWAANEKLFF. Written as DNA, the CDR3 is TGTGCCAGCAGCGCAAACTCCCCTACTACCGGGACAGGGTGGGCGGCTAATGAAAAACTGTTTTTT.

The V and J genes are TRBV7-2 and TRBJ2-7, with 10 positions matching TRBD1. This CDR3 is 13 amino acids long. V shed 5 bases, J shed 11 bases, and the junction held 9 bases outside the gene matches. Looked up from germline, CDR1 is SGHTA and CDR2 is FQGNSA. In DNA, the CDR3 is TGTGCCAGCAGCCCGCCGGGACAGGGGTCCAAGTACTTC. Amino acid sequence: CASSPPGQGSKYF.

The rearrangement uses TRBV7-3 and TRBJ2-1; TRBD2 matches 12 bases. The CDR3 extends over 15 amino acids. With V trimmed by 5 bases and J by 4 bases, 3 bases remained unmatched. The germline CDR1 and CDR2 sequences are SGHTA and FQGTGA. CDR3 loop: CASSQTSGGYNEQFF. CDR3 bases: TGTGCCAGCAGCCAAACTAGCGGGGGGTACAATGAGCAGTTCTTC.

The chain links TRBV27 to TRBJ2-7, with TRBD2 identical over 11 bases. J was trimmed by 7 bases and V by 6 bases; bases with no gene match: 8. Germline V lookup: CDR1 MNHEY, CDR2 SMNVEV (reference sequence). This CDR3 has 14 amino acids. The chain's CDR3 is CASRLAGGVGEQYF. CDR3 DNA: TGTGCCAGCAGGTTAGCGGGAGGGGTAGGGGAGCAGTACTTC.

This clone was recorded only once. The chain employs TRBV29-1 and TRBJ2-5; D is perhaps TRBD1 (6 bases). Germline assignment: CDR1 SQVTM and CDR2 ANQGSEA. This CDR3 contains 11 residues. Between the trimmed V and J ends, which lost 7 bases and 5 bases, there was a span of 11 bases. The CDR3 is CSATQGETQYF. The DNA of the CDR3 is TGCAGCGCGACCCAGGGGGAGACCCAGTACTTC. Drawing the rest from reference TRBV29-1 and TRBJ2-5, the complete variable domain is SAVISQKPSRDICQRGTSLTIQCQVDSQVTMMFWYRQQPGQSLTLIATANQGSEATYESGFVIDKFPISRPNLTFSTLTVSNMSPEDSSIYLCSATQGETQYFGPGTRLLVL.

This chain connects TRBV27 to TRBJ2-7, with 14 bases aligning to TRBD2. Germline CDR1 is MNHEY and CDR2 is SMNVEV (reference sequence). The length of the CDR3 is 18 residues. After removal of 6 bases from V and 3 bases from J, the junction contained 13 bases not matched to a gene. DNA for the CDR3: TGTGCCAGCAGCCCCGGACTAGCGGGGGGATCTGGTGTCTACGAGCAGTACTTC. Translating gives CASSPGLAGGSGVYEQYF.

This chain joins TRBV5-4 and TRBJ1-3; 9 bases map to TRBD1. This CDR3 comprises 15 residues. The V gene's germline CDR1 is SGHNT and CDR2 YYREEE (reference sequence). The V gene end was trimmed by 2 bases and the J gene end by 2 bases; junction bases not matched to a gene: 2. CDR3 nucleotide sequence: TGTGCCAGCAGCTTCACAGGGGGCACTGGAAACACCATATATTTT. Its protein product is CASSFTGGTGNTIYF.

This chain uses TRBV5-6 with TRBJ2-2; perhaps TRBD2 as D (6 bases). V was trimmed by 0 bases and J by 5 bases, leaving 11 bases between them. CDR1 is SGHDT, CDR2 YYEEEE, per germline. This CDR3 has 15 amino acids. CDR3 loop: CASSLVGRRTGELFF. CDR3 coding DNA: TGTGCCAGCAGCTTGGTAGGGAGGAGGACCGGGGAGCTGTTTTTT.

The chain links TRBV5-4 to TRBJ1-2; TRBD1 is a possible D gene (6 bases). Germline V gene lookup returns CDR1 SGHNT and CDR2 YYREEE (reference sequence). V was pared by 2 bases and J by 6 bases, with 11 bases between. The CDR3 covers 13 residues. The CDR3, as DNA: TGTGCCAGCAGCTTACAGGGAAAAAATGGCTACACCTTC. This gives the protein CASSLQGKNGYTF.

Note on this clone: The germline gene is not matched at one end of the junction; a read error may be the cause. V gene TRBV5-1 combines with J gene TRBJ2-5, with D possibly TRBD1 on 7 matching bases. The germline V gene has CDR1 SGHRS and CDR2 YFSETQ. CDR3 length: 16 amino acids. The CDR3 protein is CASRLGGRGVQETQYF. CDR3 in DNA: TGCGCCAGCAGATTGGGAGGCAGGGGGGTCCAAGAGACCCAGTACTTC.

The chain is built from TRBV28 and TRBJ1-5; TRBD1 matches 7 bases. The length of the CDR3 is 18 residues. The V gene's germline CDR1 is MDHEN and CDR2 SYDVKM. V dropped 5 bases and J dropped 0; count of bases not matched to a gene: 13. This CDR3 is CASSKDRLGTYSNQPQHF. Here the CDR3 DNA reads TGTGCCAGCAGTAAGGACAGGTTGGGGACCTATAGCAATCAGCCCCAGCATTTT. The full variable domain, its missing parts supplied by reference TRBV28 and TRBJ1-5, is DVKVTQSSRYLVKRTGEKVFLECVQDMDHENMFWYRQDPGLGLRLIYFSYDVKMKEKGDIPEGYSVSREKKERFSLILESASTNQTSMYLCASSKDRLGTYSNQPQHFGDGTRLSIL.

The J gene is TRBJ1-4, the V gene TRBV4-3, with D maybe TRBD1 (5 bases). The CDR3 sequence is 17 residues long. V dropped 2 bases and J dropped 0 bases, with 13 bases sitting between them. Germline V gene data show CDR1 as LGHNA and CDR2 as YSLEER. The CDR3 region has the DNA TGCGCCAGCAGCCAAACTACAGGCTTTGCAACTAATGAAAAACTGTTTTTT. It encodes CASSQTTGFATNEKLFF.

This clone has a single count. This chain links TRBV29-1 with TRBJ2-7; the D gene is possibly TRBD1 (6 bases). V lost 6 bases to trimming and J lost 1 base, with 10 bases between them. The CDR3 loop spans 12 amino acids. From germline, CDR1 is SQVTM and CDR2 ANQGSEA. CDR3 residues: CSVVQGSYEQYF. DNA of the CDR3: TGCAGCGTCGTACAGGGTTCCTACGAGCAGTACTTC.

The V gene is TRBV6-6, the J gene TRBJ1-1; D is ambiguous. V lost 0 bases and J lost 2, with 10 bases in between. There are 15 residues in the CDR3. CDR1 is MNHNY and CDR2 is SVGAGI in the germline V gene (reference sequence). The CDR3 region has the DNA TGTGCCAGCAGTTACTCGGCGACTCTAAACACTGAAGCTTTCTTT. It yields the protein CASSYSATLNTEAFF.